This T cell receptor (beta chain) was captured in a study of Graves' ophthalmopathy and Graves' hyperthyroidism. Overall study findings and caveats: In predicting ophthalmopathy progression, the model reached roughly 69% sensitivity and around 72% specificity.

Many counts were recorded for this clonotype. What it binds is unknown. The CDR3 spans 17 residues. V was pared by 4 bases and J by 1 base, with 18 bases between. Germline loops: CDR1 KGHDR, CDR2 SFDVKD. Amplification from RNA transcripts yielded the TCR beta CDR3 regions. In the first round, RT-PCR was carried out with HTBI primers, and a multiplex PCR formed the second round. Via MiXCR, TCRdb re-called the multiplex PCR reads, giving one row per CDR3 protein. The table has 150,000 to 200,000 distinct CDR3 sequences, 35% to 45% seen once. Under 3 months in duration, the ophthalmopathy in affected donors had moderate-to-severe activity, CAS ≥3 and NOSPECS ≥4. Sampling approximately 10 ml of fresh peripheral blood provided the PBMCs.

This chain joins TRBV24-1 and TRBJ2-5; D possibly corresponds to TRBD2 (5 bases). The receptor's source is a young man with Graves' ophthalmopathy. The sequencing sample was made of peripheral blood. CDR3 coding DNA: TGTGCCACCAGTGACCTAACCAGGATGGACTGCCAAGAGACCCAGTACTTC. It translates to CATSDLTRMDCQETQYF.